This entry lists 10 T cell receptor beta chains sequenced from one sample in a study of T cells in Graves' hyperthyroidism and ophthalmopathy. Amplification of TCR beta CDR3 regions used RNA as the template. Primed by the HTBI set, a first-round RT-PCR was run on the TCR CDR3. One entry per CDR3 protein results from TCRdb running MiXCR on the multiplex PCR reads. The profile shows hundreds of thousands of distinct CDR3 sequences, 14% of them singletons. The specimen was blood. The receptor set was obtained from a woman aged 18 to 35 with Graves' hyperthyroidism.

This clonotype was seen ten or more times. V is TRBV6-6 and J is TRBJ1-2; D not resolved. Germline CDR1 and CDR2: MNHNY and SVGAGI (reference sequence). The ends were cut back, 0 bases at V and 1 base at J, with 9 bases in the middle. CDR3 length: 15 amino acids. CDR3 region: CASSYSPGGNYGYTF. The CDR3, as DNA: TGTGCCAGCAGTTACTCCCCGGGTGGTAACTATGGCTACACCTTC.

The chain has TRBV5-1 and TRBJ2-1; D perhaps matches TRBD2 (6 bases). The length of the CDR3 is 16 residues. The germline V and J ends were trimmed by 4 bases and 0 bases, with 14 bases remaining between them. The germline V gene has CDR1 SGHRS and CDR2 YFSETQ. This CDR3 reads CASSGDRDSSYNEQFF. CDR3 sequence (DNA): TGCGCCAGCAGCGGTGATCGGGACTCCTCCTACAATGAGCAGTTCTTC.

V usage is TRBV20-1 and J usage is TRBJ2-6, with D perhaps TRBD2 (6 bases). CDR3 length: 15 residues. Trimming left V 3 bases short and J 1 base short, with 10 bases between. Germline V gene data show CDR1 as DFQATT and CDR2 as SNEGSKA (reference sequence). The CDR3 reads CSARGRGSGANVLTF. CDR3 nucleotides: TGCAGTGCTAGGGGGCGGGGTTCTGGGGCCAACGTCCTGACTTTC.

CDR3 sequence (DNA): TGCAGTGCTAGTGCTCTAGATCATTCTTCTGAAGCTTTCTTT. Its protein is CSASALDHSSEAFF. The J gene is TRBJ1-1, the V gene TRBV20-1; D not resolved. CDR1 and CDR2 (germline): DFQATT, SNEGSKA (reference sequence). This CDR3 is built from 14 residues. Trimming stripped 3 bases from V and 6 bases from J, with 17 bases between.

In this sample, this clonotype turned up a few times. The chain is built from TRBV16 and TRBJ1-2; possible D gene TRBD1, 6 bases. CDR3 length: 15 amino acids. V was shortened by 4 bases and J by 6 bases, with 18 bases between the two germline ends. The germline V gene encodes CDR1 KGHSY and CDR2 FQNENV. CDR3 nucleotide sequence: TGTGCCAGCAGCCCTCAAGGCAGGGGCCGGGATGGCTACACCTTC. Protein: CASSPQGRGRDGYTF.

This clonotype was seen ten or more times. The V gene is TRBV7-9, the J gene TRBJ1-1, with D maybe TRBD1 (5 bases). In germline, CDR1 is SEHNR, CDR2 FQNEAQ (reference sequence). The CDR3 length is 14 residues. Trimming shortened V by 2 bases and J by 4 bases, and 11 bases separated the two germline ends. The CDR3 loop reads CASSLRAGTTEAFF. CDR3 in DNA: TGTGCCAGCAGCTTAAGGGCAGGGACCACTGAAGCTTTCTTT.

This clonotype was counted ten times or more. V and J are TRBV12-5 and TRBJ1-1; tentatively, D is TRBD1 (6 bases). Trimming left V 0 bases short and J 1 base short, with 15 bases between. The CDR3 spans 17 residues. Per the germline V gene, CDR1 is LGHNT and CDR2 is FRNRAP. The CDR3 region is CASGLVTSGHPNTEAFF. The CDR3 coding sequence is TGTGCTAGTGGTTTGGTAACGTCGGGACACCCGAACACTGAAGCTTTCTTT.

This clonotype was recorded a few times. This chain uses TRBV5-6 with TRBJ2-1; D is perhaps TRBD2 (6 bases). V was shortened by 3 bases and J by 6 bases, with 19 bases between the two germline ends. The germline CDR1 and CDR2 sequences are SGHDT and YYEEEE. CDR3 length: 16 amino acids. The CDR3 protein is CASSSRPRGYINEQFF. The CDR3 DNA sequence: TGTGCCAGCAGCTCAAGACCCCGGGGGTACATCAATGAGCAGTTCTTC.

This clonotype showed up just a few times. The CDR3 coding sequence is TGTGCCAGCAGTTACTCGGGTTCTTGGACTAGCGGGCCCCGCGCGGGAGAGGAGTACTTC. Protein: CASSYSGSWTSGPRAGEEYF. This rearrangement joins TRBV6-5 to TRBJ2-7; 11 bases are a match to TRBD2. The length of the CDR3 is 20 residues. After removal of 0 bases from V and 11 bases from J, the junction contained 24 bases not matched to a gene. CDR1 is MNHEY and CDR2 is SVGAGI in the germline V gene.

V and J are TRBV6-2 or TRBV6-3 and TRBJ2-1; TRBD1 matches at 7 bases. Germline trimming cut 6 bases from V and 1 base from J; bases unmatched to any gene: 6. This CDR3 has 15 residues. The V gene's germline CDR1 is MNHEY and CDR2 SVGEGT. CDR3: CASRPDRVSYNEQFF. The CDR3 DNA follows: TGTGCCAGCAGACCTGACAGGGTATCCTACAATGAGCAGTTCTTC.